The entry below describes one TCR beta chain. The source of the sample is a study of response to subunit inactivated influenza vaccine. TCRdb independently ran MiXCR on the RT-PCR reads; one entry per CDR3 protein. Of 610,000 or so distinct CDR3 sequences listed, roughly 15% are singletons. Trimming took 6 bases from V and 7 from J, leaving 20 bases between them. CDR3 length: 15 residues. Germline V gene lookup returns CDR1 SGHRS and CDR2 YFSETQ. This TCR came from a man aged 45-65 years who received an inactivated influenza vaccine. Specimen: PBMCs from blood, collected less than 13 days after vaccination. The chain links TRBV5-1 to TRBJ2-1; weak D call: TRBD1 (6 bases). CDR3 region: CASNIQATQGNEQFF. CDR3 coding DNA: TGCGCCAGCAACATACAAGCTACCCAGGGGAATGAGCAGTTCTTC.